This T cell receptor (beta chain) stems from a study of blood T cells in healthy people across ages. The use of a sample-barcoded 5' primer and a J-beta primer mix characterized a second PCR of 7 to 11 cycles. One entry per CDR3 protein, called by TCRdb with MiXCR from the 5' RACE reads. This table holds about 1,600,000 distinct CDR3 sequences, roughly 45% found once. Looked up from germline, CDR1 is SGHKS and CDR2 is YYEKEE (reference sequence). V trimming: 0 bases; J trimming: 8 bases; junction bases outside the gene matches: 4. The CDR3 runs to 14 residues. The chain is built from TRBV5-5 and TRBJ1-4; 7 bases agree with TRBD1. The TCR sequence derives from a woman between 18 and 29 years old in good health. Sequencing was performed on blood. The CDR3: CASSLGQGHEKLFF. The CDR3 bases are TGTGCCAGCAGCTTGGGACAGGGCCACGAAAAACTGTTTTTT. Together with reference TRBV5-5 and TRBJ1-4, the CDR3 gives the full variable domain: DAGVTQSPTHLIKTRGQQVTLRCSPISGHKSVSWYQQVLGQGPQFIFQYYEKEERGRGNFPDRFSARQFPNYSSELNVNALLLGDSALYLCASSLGQGHEKLFFGSGTQLSVL.